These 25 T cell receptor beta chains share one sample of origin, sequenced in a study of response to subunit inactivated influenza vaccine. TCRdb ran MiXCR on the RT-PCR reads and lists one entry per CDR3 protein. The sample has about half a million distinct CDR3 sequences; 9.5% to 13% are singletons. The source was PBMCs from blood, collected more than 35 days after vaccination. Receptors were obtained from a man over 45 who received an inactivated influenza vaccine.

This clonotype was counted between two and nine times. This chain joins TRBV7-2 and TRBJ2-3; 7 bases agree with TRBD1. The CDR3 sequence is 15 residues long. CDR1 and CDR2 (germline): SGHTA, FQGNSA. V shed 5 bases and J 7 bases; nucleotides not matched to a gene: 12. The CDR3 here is CASSRVFGTVNTQYF. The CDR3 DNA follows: TGTGCCAGCAGCCGAGTGTTCGGGACAGTTAATACGCAGTATTTT.

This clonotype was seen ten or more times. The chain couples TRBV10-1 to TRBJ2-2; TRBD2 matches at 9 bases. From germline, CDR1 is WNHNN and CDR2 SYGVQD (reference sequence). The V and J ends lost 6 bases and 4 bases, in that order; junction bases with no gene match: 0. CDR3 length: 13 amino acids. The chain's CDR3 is CASRAGGTGELFF. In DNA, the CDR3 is TGCGCCAGCAGAGCGGGGGGCACCGGGGAGCTGTTTTTT.

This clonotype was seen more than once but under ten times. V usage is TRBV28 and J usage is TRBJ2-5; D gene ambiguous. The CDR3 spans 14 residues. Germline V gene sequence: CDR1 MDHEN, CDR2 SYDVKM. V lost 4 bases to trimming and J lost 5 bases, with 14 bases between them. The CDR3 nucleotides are TGTGCCAGCAGTTCCCTGAGGCGAATGGAGACCCAGTACTTC. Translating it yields CASSSLRRMETQYF.

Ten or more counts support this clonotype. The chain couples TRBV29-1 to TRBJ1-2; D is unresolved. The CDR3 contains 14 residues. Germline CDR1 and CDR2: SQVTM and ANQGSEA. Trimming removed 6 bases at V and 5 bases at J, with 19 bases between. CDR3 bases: TGCAGCGTGGTTGAAGGTCGACGGGAGTATGGCTACACCTTC. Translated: CSVVEGRREYGYTF.

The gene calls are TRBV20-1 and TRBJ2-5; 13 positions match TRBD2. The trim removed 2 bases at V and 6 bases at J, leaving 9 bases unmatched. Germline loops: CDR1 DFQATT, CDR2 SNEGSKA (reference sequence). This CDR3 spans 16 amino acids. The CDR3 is CSARKTLAGGRKTQYF. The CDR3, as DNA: TGCAGTGCTAGAAAAACACTAGCGGGGGGGCGAAAGACCCAGTACTTC.

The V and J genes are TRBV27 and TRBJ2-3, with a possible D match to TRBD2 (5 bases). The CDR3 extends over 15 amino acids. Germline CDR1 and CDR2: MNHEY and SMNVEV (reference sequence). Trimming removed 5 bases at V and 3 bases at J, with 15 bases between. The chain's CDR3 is CASSHPGKETDTQYF. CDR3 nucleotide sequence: TGTGCCAGCAGTCACCCCGGGAAAGAGACAGATACGCAGTATTTT.

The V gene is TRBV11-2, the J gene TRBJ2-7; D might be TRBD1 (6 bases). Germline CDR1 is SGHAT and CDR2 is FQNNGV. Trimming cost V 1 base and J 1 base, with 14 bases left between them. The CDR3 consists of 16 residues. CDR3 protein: CASSLGLWDTSYEQYF. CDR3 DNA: TGTGCCAGCAGCTTAGGGTTATGGGACACTTCCTACGAGCAGTACTTC.

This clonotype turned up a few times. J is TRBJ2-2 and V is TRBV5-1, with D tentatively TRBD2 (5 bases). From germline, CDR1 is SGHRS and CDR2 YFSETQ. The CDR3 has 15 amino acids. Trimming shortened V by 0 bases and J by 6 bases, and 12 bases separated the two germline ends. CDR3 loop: CASSLDEGWAGELFF. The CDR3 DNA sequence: TGCGCCAGCAGCTTGGATGAGGGATGGGCCGGGGAGCTGTTTTTT.

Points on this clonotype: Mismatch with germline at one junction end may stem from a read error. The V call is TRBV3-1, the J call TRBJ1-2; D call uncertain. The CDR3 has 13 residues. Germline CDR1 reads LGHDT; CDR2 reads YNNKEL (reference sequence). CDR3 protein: CASSQGGSYGYTF. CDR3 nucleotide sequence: TGTGCCAGCAGTCAAGGAGGAAGCTATGGCTACACCTTC.

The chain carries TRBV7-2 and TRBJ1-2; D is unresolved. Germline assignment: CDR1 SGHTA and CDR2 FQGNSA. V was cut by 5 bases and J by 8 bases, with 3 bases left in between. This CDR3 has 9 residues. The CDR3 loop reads CASSGGYTF. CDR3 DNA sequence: TGTGCCAGCAGCGGGGGCTACACCTTC.

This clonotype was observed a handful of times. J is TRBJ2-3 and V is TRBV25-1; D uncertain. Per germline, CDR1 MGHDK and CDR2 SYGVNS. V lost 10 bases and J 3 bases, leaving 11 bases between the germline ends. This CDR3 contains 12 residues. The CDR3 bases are TGTGCCACAACAATGGGAACAGATACGCAGTATTTT. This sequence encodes CATTMGTDTQYF.

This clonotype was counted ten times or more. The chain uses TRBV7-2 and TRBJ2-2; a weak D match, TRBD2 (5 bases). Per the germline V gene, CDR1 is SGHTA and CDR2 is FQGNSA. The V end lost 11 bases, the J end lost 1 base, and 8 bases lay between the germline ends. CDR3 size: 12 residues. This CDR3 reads CAEGENTGELFF. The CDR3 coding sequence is TGTGCCGAGGGCGAGAACACCGGGGAGCTGTTTTTT.

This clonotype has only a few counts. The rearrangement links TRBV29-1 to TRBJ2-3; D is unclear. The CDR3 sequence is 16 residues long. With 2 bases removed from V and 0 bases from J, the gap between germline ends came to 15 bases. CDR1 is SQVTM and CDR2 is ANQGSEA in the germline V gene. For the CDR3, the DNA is TGCAGCGTTGAACCCCCGGCGGCCTCTAGCACAGATACGCAGTATTTT. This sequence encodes CSVEPPAASSTDTQYF.

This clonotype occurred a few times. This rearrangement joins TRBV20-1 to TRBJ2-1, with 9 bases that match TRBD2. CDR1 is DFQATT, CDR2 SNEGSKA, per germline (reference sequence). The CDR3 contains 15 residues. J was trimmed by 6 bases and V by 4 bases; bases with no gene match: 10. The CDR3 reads CSANWASGMSNEQFF. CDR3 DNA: TGCAGTGCTAACTGGGCTAGCGGGATGAGCAATGAGCAGTTCTTC.

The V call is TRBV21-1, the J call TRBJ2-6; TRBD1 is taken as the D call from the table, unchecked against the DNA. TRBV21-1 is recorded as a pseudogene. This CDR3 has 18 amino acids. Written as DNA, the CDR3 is TGTGCCAGCAGCGCAACCGGGACAGGGACTCCTGGGGCCAACGTCCTGACTTTC. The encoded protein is CASSATGTGTPGANVLTF.

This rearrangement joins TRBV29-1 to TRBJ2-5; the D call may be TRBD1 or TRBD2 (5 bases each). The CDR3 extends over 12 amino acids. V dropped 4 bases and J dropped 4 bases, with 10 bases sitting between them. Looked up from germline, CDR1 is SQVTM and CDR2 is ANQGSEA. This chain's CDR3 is CSVVRGGETQYF. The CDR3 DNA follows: TGCAGCGTTGTTCGGGGCGGAGAGACCCAGTACTTC.

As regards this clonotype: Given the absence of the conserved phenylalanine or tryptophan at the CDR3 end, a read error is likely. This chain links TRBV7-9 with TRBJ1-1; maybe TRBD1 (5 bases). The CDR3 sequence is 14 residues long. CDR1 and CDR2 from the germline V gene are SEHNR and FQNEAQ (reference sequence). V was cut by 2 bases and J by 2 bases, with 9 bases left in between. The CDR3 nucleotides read TGTGCCAGCAGCTTATGGGGGAGCAACACTGAAGCTTTCTCT. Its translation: CASSLWGSNTEAFS.

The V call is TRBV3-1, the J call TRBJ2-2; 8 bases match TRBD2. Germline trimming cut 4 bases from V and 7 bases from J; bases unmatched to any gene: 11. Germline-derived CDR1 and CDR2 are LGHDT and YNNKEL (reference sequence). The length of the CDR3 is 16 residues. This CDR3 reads CASSLHSGAGSGELFF. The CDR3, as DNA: TGTGCCAGCAGCCTTCATAGCGGGGCCGGCAGCGGGGAGCTGTTTTTT.

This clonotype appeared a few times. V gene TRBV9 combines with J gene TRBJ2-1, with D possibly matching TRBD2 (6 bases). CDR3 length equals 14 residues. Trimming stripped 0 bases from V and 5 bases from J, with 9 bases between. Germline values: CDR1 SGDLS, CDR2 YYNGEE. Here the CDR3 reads CASSVAASDNEQFF. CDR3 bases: TGTGCCAGCAGCGTAGCGGCTAGCGACAATGAGCAGTTCTTC.

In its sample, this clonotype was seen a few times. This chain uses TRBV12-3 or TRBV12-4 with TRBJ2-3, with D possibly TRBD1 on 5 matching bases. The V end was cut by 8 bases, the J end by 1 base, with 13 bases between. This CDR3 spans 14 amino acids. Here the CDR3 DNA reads TGTGCCAGCCATCTAAGGGGTGGCACAGATACGCAGTATTTT. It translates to CASHLRGGTDTQYF.

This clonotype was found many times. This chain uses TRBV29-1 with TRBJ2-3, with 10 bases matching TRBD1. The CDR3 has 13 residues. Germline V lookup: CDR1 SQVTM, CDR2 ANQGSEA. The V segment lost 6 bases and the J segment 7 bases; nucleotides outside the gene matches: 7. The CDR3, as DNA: TGCAGCGTGAGGGACAGGGGAGGGAATACGCAGTATTTT. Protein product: CSVRDRGGNTQYF.

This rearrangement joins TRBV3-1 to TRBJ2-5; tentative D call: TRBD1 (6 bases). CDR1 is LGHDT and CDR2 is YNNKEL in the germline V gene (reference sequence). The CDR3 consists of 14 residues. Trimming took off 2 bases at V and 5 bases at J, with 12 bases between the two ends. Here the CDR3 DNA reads TGTGCCAGCAGCCAACTCAGGGGCCGGGAGACCCAGTACTTC. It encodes CASSQLRGRETQYF.

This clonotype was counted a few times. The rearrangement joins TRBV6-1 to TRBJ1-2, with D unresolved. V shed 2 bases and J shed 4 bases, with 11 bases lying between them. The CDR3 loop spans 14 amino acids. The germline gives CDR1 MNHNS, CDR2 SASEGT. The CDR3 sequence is CASSEMAAGYGYTF. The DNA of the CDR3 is TGTGCCAGCAGTGAAATGGCAGCCGGCTATGGCTACACCTTC.

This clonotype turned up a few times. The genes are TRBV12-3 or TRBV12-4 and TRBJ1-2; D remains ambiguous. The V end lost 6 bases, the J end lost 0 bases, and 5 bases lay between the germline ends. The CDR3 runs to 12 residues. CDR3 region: CASRRANYGYTF. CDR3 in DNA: TGTGCCAGCAGACGGGCTAACTATGGCTACACCTTC.

As DNA, the CDR3 is TGTGCCAGCTCACCGTTGACAGGGATGGACGAGCAGTACTTC. Amino acids: CASSPLTGMDEQYF. V gene TRBV18 combines with J gene TRBJ2-7, with 7 nucleotides matching TRBD1. V lost 3 bases, J lost 5 bases, and 7 bases stayed unmatched. Germline values: CDR1 KGHSH, CDR2 LQKENI. This CDR3 has 14 amino acids.